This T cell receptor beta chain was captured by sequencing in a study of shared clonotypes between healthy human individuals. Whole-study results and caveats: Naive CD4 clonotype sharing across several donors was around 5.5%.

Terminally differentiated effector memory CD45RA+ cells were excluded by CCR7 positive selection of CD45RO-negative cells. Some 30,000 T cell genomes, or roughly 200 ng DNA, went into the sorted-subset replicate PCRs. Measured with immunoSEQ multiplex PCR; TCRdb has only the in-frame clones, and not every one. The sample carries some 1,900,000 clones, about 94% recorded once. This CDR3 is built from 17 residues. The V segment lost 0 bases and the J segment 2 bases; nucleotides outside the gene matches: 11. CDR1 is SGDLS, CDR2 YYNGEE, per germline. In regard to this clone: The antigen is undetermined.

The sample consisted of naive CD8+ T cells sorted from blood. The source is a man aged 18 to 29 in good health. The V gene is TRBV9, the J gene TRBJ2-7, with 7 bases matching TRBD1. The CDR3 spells CASSVAYGQEPAYEQYF. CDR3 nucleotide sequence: TGTGCCAGCAGCGTAGCTTACGGACAGGAACCCGCCTACGAGCAGTACTTC.